The clone carrying this TCR beta chain was picked up many times. The record originates from a study of blood T cells in healthy people across ages. The authors ran a second PCR of roughly 6 to 11 cycles using a sample-barcoded 5' primer and a J-beta primer mix. A single record per CDR3 protein comes from TCRdb applying MiXCR to the 5' RACE reads. The sample lists some 670,000 distinct CDR3 sequences; about 50% were seen once. Per sample, a minimum of 6.5 million PBMCs were isolated. What was sequenced was blood. The TCR was taken from a woman aged 80 or older in good health.

The CDR3: CASSVAAGSYYGYTF. The CDR3 coding sequence is TGTGCCAGCAGCGTAGCTGCAGGGAGTTACTATGGCTACACCTTC. The chain uses TRBV9 and TRBJ1-2; maybe TRBD1 (5 bases). Trimming removed 0 bases at V and 3 bases at J, with 12 bases between. The CDR3 totals 15 residues. Germline assignment: CDR1 SGDLS and CDR2 YYNGEE.